This T cell receptor (beta chain) appears in the sequencing data of a study of long-term antiretroviral therapy in people with HIV. Study-wide points: Blood draws took place between about 2004 and 2018 and possibly involved older ART regimens.

Survey-level immunoSEQ v3.0 assays were run. The data were produced by immunoSEQ multiplex PCR, yet TCRdb's version contains in-frame clones alone and is incomplete. The sample carries over 25,000 clones, around 83% recorded once. There are 14 residues in the CDR3. Germline-derived CDR1 and CDR2 are SQVTM and ANQGSEA. Trimming shortened V by 4 bases and J by 6 bases, and 18 bases separated the two germline ends. A note on this clone: The antigen remains undetermined.

V is TRBV29-1 and J is TRBJ1-2; no clear D. Source: unsorted PBMCs, taken 0.8 years after starting antiretroviral therapy. This TCR came from a woman aged 25 to 39 with HIV. The CDR3 DNA is TGCAGCGTTGTTCGTTCTGGCGGCGGGCATGGCTACACCTTC. Residues: CSVVRSGGGHGYTF.